This T cell receptor (beta chain) is drawn from a study of blood T cell repertoires in COVID-19. Overall study context: Sites in the United States, Italy and Spain provided acute and convalescent COVID-19 samples. Sources were T cells, B-cell-depleted T cells, or PBMCs; the material itself was cDNA or gDNA.

How the authors handled the data: The authors estimated nucleated cell counts from reference gene primer amplification. The table came from immunoSEQ multiplex PCR; TCRdb's copy has only in-frame clones and leaves some out. V and J calls and clone size are copied from that table; D and trimming were computed from the DNA. Of fewer than 150,000 clones in the sample, roughly 86% were seen once. This CDR3 comprises 14 residues. V was trimmed by 1 base and J by 1 base, leaving 8 bases between them. CDR1 is SGHRS, CDR2 YFSETQ, per germline. The receptor's source is a man aged 45-65 years with active or convalescent COVID-19. The chain has TRBV5-1 and TRBJ1-1; D unclear. Sequenced: peripheral blood. CDR3 region: CASSLTVTNTEAFF. CDR3 sequence (DNA): TGCGCCAGCAGCTTGACAGTAACGAACACTGAAGCTTTCTTT. Full variable domain (remainder filled in from reference TRBV5-1 and TRBJ1-1): KAGVTQTPRYLIKTRGQQVTLSCSPISGHRSVSWYQQTPGQGLQFLFEYFSETQRNKGNFPGRFSGRQFSNSRSEMNVSTLELGDSALYLCASSLTVTNTEAFFGQGTRLTVV.